This T cell receptor (beta chain) was observed in a study of shared clonotypes between healthy human individuals. Findings of the study overall: Non-shared clonotypes showed lower generation probabilities than clonotypes common to all four donors. An expected dependence of interdonor clonotype sharing on sequencing depth was noted.

The data were produced by immunoSEQ multiplex PCR, yet TCRdb's version contains in-frame clones alone and is incomplete. The sample consists of 550,000 to 850,000 clones, roughly 72% of them appearing once. Trimming took 4 bases from V and 5 from J, leaving 12 bases between them. The CDR3 length is 14 residues. Germline values: CDR1 SGHDT, CDR2 YYEEEE. To note about this clone: What it recognizes is unknown.

The V and J genes are TRBV5-6 and TRBJ2-2; D gene ambiguous. The sequenced sample consisted of memory CD4+ T cells sorted from blood. The subset denotes: CD45RA-negative fraction. This clonotype was obtained from a woman in her thirties in good health. CDR3 nucleotides: TGTGCCAGCAGCATAGGGTCTTCTACCGGGGAGCTGTTTTTT. This encodes CASSIGSSTGELFF.